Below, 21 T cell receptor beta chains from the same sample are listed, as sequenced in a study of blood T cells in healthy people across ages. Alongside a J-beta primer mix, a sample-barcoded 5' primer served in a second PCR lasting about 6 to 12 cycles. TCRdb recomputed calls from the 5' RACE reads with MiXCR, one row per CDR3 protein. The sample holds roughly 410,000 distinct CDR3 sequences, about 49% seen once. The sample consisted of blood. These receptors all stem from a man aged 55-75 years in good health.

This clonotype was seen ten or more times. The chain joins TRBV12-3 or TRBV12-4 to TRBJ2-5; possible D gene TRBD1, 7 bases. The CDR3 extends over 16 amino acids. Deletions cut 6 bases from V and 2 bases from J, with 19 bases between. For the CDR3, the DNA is TGTGCCAGCAGCCCGTGGAGGGGGCGGACTCAAGAGACCCAGTACTTC. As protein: CASSPWRGRTQETQYF.

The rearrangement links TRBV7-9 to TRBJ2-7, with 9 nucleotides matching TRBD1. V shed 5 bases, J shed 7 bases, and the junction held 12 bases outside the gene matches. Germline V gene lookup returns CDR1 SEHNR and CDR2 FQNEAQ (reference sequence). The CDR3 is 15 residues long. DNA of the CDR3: TGTGCCAGCAGCCAGGCCGGGACAGGGTCGAGGGAGCAGTACTTC. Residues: CASSQAGTGSREQYF.

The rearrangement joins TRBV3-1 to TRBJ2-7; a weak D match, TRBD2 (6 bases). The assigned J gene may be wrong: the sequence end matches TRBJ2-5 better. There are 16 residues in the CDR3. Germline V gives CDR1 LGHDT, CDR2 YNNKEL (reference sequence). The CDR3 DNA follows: TGTGCCAGCAGTACGGTTTTCGGGGGACGGGAGGAGACCCAGTACTTC. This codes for CASSTVFGGREETQYF.

The DNA of the CDR3 is TGTGCCAGCAGCCAAGGTCCTCAGGGGCCGAAGCCCCAGCATTTT. Translated: CASSQGPQGPKPQHF. The chain links TRBV3-1 to TRBJ1-5; possible D gene TRBD1, 6 bases. CDR3 length equals 15 residues. V gave up 1 base and J gave up 8 bases, with 15 bases separating them. Germline V gene lookup returns CDR1 LGHDT and CDR2 YNNKEL (reference sequence).

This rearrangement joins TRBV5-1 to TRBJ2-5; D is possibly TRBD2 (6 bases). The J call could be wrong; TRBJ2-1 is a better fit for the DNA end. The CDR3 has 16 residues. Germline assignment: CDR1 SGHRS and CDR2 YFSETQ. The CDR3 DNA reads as TGCGCCAGCAGCTTGGTTGGGACTTCCCAGCAAGAGACCCAGTTCTTC. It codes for CASSLVGTSQQETQFF.

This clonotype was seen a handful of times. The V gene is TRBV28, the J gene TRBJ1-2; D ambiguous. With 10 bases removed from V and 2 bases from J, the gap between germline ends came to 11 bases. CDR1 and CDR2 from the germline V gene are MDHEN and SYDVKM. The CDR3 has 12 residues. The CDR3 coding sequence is TGTGCCACCACCCGATGGAACTATGGCTACACCTTC. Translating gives CATTRWNYGYTF.

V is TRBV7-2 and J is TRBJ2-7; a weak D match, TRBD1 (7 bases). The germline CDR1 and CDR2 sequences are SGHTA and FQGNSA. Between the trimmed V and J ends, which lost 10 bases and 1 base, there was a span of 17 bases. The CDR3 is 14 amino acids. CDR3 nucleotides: TGTGCCACCCGGGGGACAGCTCAATCCTACGAGCAGTACTTC. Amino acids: CATRGTAQSYEQYF.

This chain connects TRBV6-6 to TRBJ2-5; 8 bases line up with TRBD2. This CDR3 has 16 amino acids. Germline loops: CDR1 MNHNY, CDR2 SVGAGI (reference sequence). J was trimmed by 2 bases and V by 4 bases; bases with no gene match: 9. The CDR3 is CASSSLSGGGQETQYF. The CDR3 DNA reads TGTGCCAGCAGTTCCCTTTCGGGGGGGGGTCAAGAGACCCAGTACTTC.

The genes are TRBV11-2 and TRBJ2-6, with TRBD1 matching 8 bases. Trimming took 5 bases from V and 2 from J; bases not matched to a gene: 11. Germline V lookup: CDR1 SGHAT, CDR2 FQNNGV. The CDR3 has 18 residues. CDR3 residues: CASSPFVPGGTGANVLTF. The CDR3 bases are TGTGCCAGCAGCCCCTTTGTTCCAGGGGGCACTGGGGCCAACGTCCTGACTTTC.

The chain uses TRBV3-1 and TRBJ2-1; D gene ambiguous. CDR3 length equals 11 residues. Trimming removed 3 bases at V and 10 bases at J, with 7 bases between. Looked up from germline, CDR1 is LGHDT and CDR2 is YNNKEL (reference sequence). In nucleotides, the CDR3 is TGTGCCAGCAGCCAGAAGCTGGAGCAGTTCTTC. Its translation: CASSQKLEQFF.

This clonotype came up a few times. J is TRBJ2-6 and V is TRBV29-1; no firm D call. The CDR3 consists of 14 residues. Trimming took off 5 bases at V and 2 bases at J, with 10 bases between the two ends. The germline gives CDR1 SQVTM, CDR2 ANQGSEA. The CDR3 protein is CSVFMSPGANVLTF. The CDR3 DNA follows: TGCAGCGTTTTTATGTCGCCTGGGGCCAACGTCCTGACTTTC.

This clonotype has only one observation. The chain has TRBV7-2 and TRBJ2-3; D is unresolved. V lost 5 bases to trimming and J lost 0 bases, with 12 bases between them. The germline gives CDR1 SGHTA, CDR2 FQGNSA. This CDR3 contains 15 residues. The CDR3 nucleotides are TGTGCCAGCAGCCCTGTCTCTCCTAGCACAGATACGCAGTATTTT. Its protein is CASSPVSPSTDTQYF.

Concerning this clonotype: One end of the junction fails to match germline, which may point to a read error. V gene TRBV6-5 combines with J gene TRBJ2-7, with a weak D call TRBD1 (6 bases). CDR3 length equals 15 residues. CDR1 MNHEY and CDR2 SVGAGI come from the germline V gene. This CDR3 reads CAGSYAGTLSCEQYF. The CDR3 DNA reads TGCGCCGGCAGTTACGCCGGGACACTCTCCTGCGAGCAGTACTTC.

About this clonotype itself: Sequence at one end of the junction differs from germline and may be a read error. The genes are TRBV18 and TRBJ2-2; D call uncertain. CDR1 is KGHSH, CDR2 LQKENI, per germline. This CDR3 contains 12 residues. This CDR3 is CVSSPSAGELFF. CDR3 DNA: TGTGTCAGCTCACCGAGCGCCGGGGAGCTGTTTTTT. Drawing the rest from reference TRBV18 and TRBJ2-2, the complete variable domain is NAGVMQNPRHLVRRRGQEARLRCSPMKGHSHVYWYRQLPEEGLKFMVYLQKENIIDESGMPKERFSAEFPKEGPSILRIQQVVRGDSAAYFCVSSPSAGELFFGEGSRLTVL.

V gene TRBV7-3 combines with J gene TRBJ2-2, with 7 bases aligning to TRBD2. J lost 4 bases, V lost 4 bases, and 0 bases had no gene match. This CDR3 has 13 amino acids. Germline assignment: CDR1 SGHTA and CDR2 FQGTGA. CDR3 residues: CASSSSGTGELFF. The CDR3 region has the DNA TGTGCCAGCAGCTCTAGCGGCACCGGGGAGCTGTTTTTT.

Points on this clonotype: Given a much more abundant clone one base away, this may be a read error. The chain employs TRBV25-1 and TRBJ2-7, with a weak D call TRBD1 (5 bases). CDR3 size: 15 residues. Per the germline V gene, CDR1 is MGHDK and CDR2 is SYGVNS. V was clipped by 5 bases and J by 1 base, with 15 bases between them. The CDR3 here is CASSKTGIRSYEQYF. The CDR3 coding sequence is TGTGCCAGCAGTAAAACAGGAATTAGGTCCTACGAGCAGTACTTC.

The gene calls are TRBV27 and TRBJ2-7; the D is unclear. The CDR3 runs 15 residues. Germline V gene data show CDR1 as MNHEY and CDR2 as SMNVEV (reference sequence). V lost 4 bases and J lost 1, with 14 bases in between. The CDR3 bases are TGTGCCAGCAGTTACGGCCGCCCTATATCCTACGAGCAGTACTTC. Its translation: CASSYGRPISYEQYF.

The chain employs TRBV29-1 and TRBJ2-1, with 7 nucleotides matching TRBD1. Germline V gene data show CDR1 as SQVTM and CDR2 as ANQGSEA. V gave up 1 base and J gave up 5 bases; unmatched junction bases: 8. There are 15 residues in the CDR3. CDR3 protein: CSVEAYRDSHNEQFF. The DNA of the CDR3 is TGCAGCGTTGAAGCATACCGGGACAGCCACAATGAGCAGTTCTTC.

The CDR3 DNA follows: TGTGCCAGCAGTGCGCAGACCTGGTCTGGGGCCAACGTCCTGACTTTC. The encoded protein is CASSAQTWSGANVLTF. This chain links TRBV28 with TRBJ2-6; D ambiguous. CDR1 MDHEN and CDR2 SYDVKM come from the germline V gene. The CDR3 consists of 16 residues. Between the trimmed V and J ends, which lost 5 bases and 1 base, there was a span of 12 bases.

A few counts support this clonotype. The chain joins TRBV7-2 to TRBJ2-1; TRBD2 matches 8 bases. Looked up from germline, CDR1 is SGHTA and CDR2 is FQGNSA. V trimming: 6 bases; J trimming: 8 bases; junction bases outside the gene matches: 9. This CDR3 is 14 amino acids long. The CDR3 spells CASRLSGGGDEQFF. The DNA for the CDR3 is TGTGCCAGCAGACTAAGCGGGGGAGGGGATGAGCAGTTCTTC.

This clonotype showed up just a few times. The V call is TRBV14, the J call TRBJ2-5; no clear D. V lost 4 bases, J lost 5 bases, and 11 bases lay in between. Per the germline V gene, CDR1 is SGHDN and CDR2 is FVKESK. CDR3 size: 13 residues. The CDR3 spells CASSPWTKETQYF. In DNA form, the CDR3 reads TGTGCCAGCAGCCCCTGGACGAAGGAGACCCAGTACTTC.